These 27 T cell receptor beta chains were sequenced from one sample in a study of beta chain features in type 1 diabetes. Antigen specificity for these receptors is unknown. General observations from the study: Moderately but significantly shorter TCRB CDR3s were found in Type 1 diabetes patients in all four CD4+ subsets.

The isolated RNA, all of it, was reverse transcribed, so expressed TCRB transcripts were what got sequenced. Sequenced by immunoSEQ multiplex PCR; TCRdb stores in-frame clones only, minus some. Of approximately 70,000 clones in the sample, roughly 49% were seen once. Specimen: central memory CD4+ T cells from blood. Receptors originate from a man aged 25 to 45 with type 1 diabetes.

The chain is built from TRBV6-5 and TRBJ1-1; TRBD1 agrees at 9 bases. This CDR3 spans 12 amino acids. J lost 6 bases, V lost 6 bases, and 2 bases had no gene match. Germline V gene sequence: CDR1 MNHEY, CDR2 SVGAGI. This CDR3 reads CASRGTGSEAFF. The CDR3 nucleotides are TGTGCCAGCAGGGGGACAGGGTCTGAAGCTTTCTTT.

This clone was seen a few times. The V and J genes are TRBV7-2 and TRBJ2-2; perhaps TRBD1 as D (5 bases). The CDR3 has 12 residues. Trimming took 3 bases from V and 8 from J, leaving 7 bases between them. The germline gives CDR1 SGHTA, CDR2 FQGNSA. The CDR3 DNA reads TGTGCCAGCAGCTTCAGGGTTGGGGAGCTGTTTTTT. Translation: CASSFRVGELFF.

This clone was observed once. This chain connects TRBV7-2 to TRBJ2-5, with 12 bases lining up with TRBD2. This CDR3 has 18 amino acids. With V trimmed by 0 bases and J by 2 bases, 7 bases remained unmatched. Germline CDR1 SGHTA, CDR2 FQGNSA. Here the CDR3 DNA reads TGTGCCAGCAGCTTAGCGGTGGGGCTAGCGGGGGGGCAAGAGACCCAGTACTTC. Residues: CASSLAVGLAGGQETQYF.

The rearrangement joins TRBV21-1 to TRBJ2-2; TRBD2 reflects the table's D call only, with no check against the DNA. TRBV21-1 represents a pseudogene. The CDR3 loop spans 16 amino acids. The CDR3 loop reads CASSTHSPTGTGELFF. The CDR3 DNA is TGTGCCAGCAGCACCCATAGTCCCACGGGGACCGGGGAGCTGTTTTTT.

The gene calls are TRBV7-2 and TRBJ2-1; a possible D gene is TRBD2 (5 bases). Looked up from germline, CDR1 is SGHTA and CDR2 is FQGNSA. The CDR3 runs to 16 residues. V gave up 7 bases and J gave up 3 bases, with 19 bases separating them. The DNA of the CDR3 is TGTGCCAGCACTACTTATCGGATTCGGGGCTACAATGAGCAGTTCTTC. This encodes CASTTYRIRGYNEQFF.

The rearrangement joins TRBV25-1 to TRBJ2-3; 8 bases are a match to TRBD1. The J segment lost 10 bases and the V segment lost 3 bases, leaving 9 bases of the junction unmatched. CDR1 is MGHDK, CDR2 SYGVNS, per germline. The length of the CDR3 is 14 residues. The CDR3 loop reads CASSDRDRRVAQYF. CDR3 in DNA: TGTGCCAGCAGTGATAGGGACAGGCGGGTGGCGCAGTATTTT.

The chain uses TRBV19 and TRBJ1-1, with TRBD1 matching over 7 bases. Trimming took 4 bases from V and 1 from J; bases not matched to a gene: 9. CDR3 size: 16 residues. The germline gives CDR1 LNHDA, CDR2 SQIVND (reference sequence). CDR3 sequence (DNA): TGTGCCAGTAGTACCGGAAGACAGGGTGGGAACACTGAAGCTTTCTTT. It encodes CASSTGRQGGNTEAFF.

The chain uses TRBV6-6 and TRBJ2-5, with D possibly matching TRBD2 (7 bases). The germline gives CDR1 MNHNY, CDR2 SVGAGI (reference sequence). The CDR3 loop spans 13 amino acids. Trimming pared 6 bases from V and 7 bases from J, leaving 15 bases between. CDR3 in amino acids: CASRGGGAGTQYF. The CDR3 nucleotides are TGTGCCAGCAGGGGCGGGGGCGCCGGGACCCAGTACTTC.

This clone has just a few counts. The chain is built from TRBV18 and TRBJ2-1; D unresolved. In germline, CDR1 is KGHSH, CDR2 LQKENI. The CDR3 is made up of 14 amino acids. The V end lost 0 bases, the J end lost 7 bases, and 10 bases lay between the germline ends. Here the CDR3 DNA reads TGTGCCAGCTCACCACCTTCCCTTGAGAATGAGCAGTTCTTC. Translated: CASSPPSLENEQFF. Based on the CDR3 plus reference TRBV18 and TRBJ2-1, the full variable domain is NAGVMQNPRHLVRRRGQEARLRCSPMKGHSHVYWYRQLPEEGLKFMVYLQKENIIDESGMPKERFSAEFPKEGPSILRIQQVVRGDSAAYFCASSPPSLENEQFFGPGTRLTVL.

Only one count was recorded for this clone. This chain uses TRBV7-2 with TRBJ2-5; 7 bases align to TRBD2. V was clipped by 5 bases and J by 5 bases; unmatched bases: 14. Germline CDR1 is SGHTA and CDR2 is FQGNSA. This CDR3 comprises 16 residues. CDR3 in DNA: TGTGCCAGCAGCCCTCATGTGGGGGGGGGAGGCGAGACCCAGTACTTC. Protein sequence: CASSPHVGGGGETQYF.

The V gene is TRBV2, the J gene TRBJ2-2, with D perhaps TRBD1 (6 bases). Germline values: CDR1 SNHLY, CDR2 FYNNEI. The CDR3 runs 13 residues. V gave up 6 bases and J gave up 5 bases, with 10 bases separating them. CDR3 sequence reads: CASRRQVTGELFF. The CDR3 nucleotides are TGTGCCAGCAGACGACAGGTGACCGGGGAGCTGTTTTTT.

This clone was counted a few times. CDR3 nucleotides: TGTGCCAGCAGCTTAGAACAGAACACTGAAGCTTTCTTT. It translates to CASSLEQNTEAFF. The chain has TRBV7-6 and TRBJ1-1, with D unclear. This CDR3 has 13 amino acids. V was trimmed by 1 base and J by 1 base, leaving 4 bases between them. Per germline, CDR1 SGHVS and CDR2 FNYEAQ. Full variable domain (missing parts from reference TRBV7-6 and TRBJ1-1): GAGVSQSPRYKVTKRGQDVALRCDPISGHVSLYWYRQALGQGPEFLTYFNYEAQQDKSGLPNDRFSAERPEGSISTLTIQRTEQRDSAMYRCASSLEQNTEAFFGQGTRLTVV.

The chain joins TRBV30 to TRBJ1-5, with D possibly TRBD1 on 5 matching bases. There are 14 residues in the CDR3. From germline, CDR1 is GTSNPN and CDR2 SVGIG (reference sequence). V was shortened by 2 bases and J by 3 bases, with 11 bases between the two germline ends. CDR3 nucleotides: TGTGCCTGGAGTCGGGGGGTGAACAATCAGCCCCAGCATTTT. The encoded protein is CAWSRGVNNQPQHF.

The chain carries TRBV7-2 and TRBJ1-3; D gene unclear. CDR3 length equals 15 residues. In germline, CDR1 is SGHTA, CDR2 FQGNSA. Trimming pared 1 base from V and 0 bases from J, leaving 7 bases between. CDR3: CASSLGGSSGNTIYF. For the CDR3, the DNA is TGTGCCAGCAGCTTAGGTGGCTCCTCTGGAAACACCATATATTTT.

This clone was found once. The rearrangement uses TRBV5-1 and TRBJ2-3; D gene uncertain. The V gene lost 2 bases and the J gene lost 4 bases, with 8 bases spanning the gap. The germline V gene encodes CDR1 SGHRS and CDR2 YFSETQ. The CDR3 extends over 13 amino acids. This chain's CDR3 is CASSLESPDTQYF. The CDR3 DNA is TGCGCCAGCAGCTTAGAAAGCCCAGATACGCAGTATTTT.

This clone was recorded a few times. The chain has TRBV29-1 and TRBJ1-4; TRBD1 matches 7 bases. The J segment lost 5 bases and the V segment lost 7 bases, leaving 7 bases of the junction unmatched. This CDR3 has 13 amino acids. Germline V gene sequence: CDR1 SQVTM, CDR2 ANQGSEA. CDR3: CSAWTGLNEKLFF. CDR3 DNA sequence: TGCAGCGCCTGGACAGGACTAAATGAAAAACTGTTTTTT.

This clone was detected a few times. This chain connects TRBV7-9 to TRBJ1-1; tentative D call: TRBD1 (5 bases). V lost 5 bases to trimming and J lost 3 bases, with 13 bases between them. The CDR3 consists of 14 residues. In germline, CDR1 is SEHNR, CDR2 FQNEAQ (reference sequence). CDR3 coding DNA: TGTGCCAGCAGCCCACAGGTAGGGGACACTGAAGCTTTCTTT. As protein: CASSPQVGDTEAFF.

This sequence joins TRBV6-6 and TRBJ2-4; a weak D match, TRBD1 (5 bases). Trimming cost V 5 bases and J 0 bases, with 14 bases left between them. The CDR3 consists of 16 residues. The germline CDR1 and CDR2 sequences are MNHNY and SVGAGI (reference sequence). The CDR3 nucleotides read TGTGCCAGCAGTCACATCAGGGCAGTAGCCAAAAACATTCAGTACTTC. This sequence encodes CASSHIRAVAKNIQYF.

Only a few counts were recorded for this clone. The CDR3 DNA reads as TGTGCAAGTCGCTTAGCCCGGACAGACTTCAATCAGCCCCAGCATTTT. Protein: CASRLARTDFNQPQHF. The V gene is TRBV12-2, the J gene TRBJ1-5; the table assigns TRBD1, which was not confirmed against the DNA. TRBV12-2 is noted as a pseudogene. This CDR3 is built from 16 residues.

This clone was observed a handful of times. The chain has TRBV7-2 and TRBJ2-1; unclear D gene. Germline V gives CDR1 SGHTA, CDR2 FQGNSA. The ends were cut back, 5 bases at V and 6 bases at J, with 11 bases in the middle. The CDR3 loop spans 13 amino acids. CDR3 amino acids: CASSQLGGNEQFF. DNA of the CDR3: TGTGCCAGCAGCCAATTAGGCGGCAATGAGCAGTTCTTC.

In its sample, this clone was seen a few times. This chain links TRBV5-1 with TRBJ2-7; D is undetermined. The CDR3 consists of 13 residues. Germline V gives CDR1 SGHRS, CDR2 YFSETQ. V was shortened by 0 bases and J by 5 bases, with 9 bases between the two germline ends. CDR3 residues: CASSLDRSHEQYF. In nucleotides, the CDR3 is TGCGCCAGCAGCTTGGATCGTAGCCACGAGCAGTACTTC.

The genes are TRBV5-6 and TRBJ1-4; D ambiguous. With 4 bases removed from V and 6 bases from J, the gap between germline ends came to 16 bases. This CDR3 is built from 15 residues. The V gene's germline CDR1 is SGHDT and CDR2 YYEEEE. CDR3 sequence: CASSPGDGSYEKLFF. CDR3 nucleotide sequence: TGTGCCAGCAGCCCCGGCGACGGGAGCTATGAAAAACTGTTTTTT. Together with reference TRBV5-6 and TRBJ1-4, the CDR3 gives the full variable domain: DAGVTQSPTHLIKTRGQQVTLRCSPKSGHDTVSWYQQALGQGPQFIFQYYEEEERQRGNFPDRFSGHQFPNYSSELNVNALLLGDSALYLCASSPGDGSYEKLFFGSGTQLSVL.

This clone occurred a few times. The genes are TRBV29-1 and TRBJ2-2; 8 nucleotides line up with TRBD1. With 3 bases clipped from V and 5 bases from J, the junction kept 8 bases outside the gene matches. The CDR3 spans 15 residues. The V gene's germline CDR1 is SQVTM and CDR2 ANQGSEA. The CDR3 spells CSVDRQGAGTGELFF. The CDR3 coding sequence is TGCAGCGTTGACAGGCAGGGGGCTGGGACCGGGGAGCTGTTTTTT.

The count of this clone is one. The chain employs TRBV5-8 and TRBJ1-1, with a possible D match to TRBD1 (6 bases). Trimming took 8 bases from V and 3 from J, leaving 14 bases between them. The CDR3 has 13 amino acids. Germline V gene data show CDR1 as SGHTS and CDR2 as YDEGEE. This CDR3 is CASPGEGDTEAFF. CDR3 in DNA: TGTGCCAGTCCAGGAGAGGGGGACACTGAAGCTTTCTTT.

This clone was seen more than once but under ten times. V and J are TRBV4-2 and TRBJ2-5; D possibly corresponds to TRBD2 (6 bases). The J call may be incorrect, as the DNA end agrees better with TRBJ2-7. The CDR3 extends over 16 amino acids. Per germline, CDR1 LGHNA and CDR2 YNFKEQ. DNA for the CDR3: TGTGCCAGCAGCCAAGTTGGAGGGAGGCTACCGGACGAGCAGTACTTC. Translating gives CASSQVGGRLPDEQYF.

The chain uses TRBV11-2 and TRBJ2-3, with 11 bases fitting TRBD1. CDR1 and CDR2 (germline): SGHAT, FQNNGV. Unmatched junction bases numbered 3, after V lost 5 bases and J lost 5 bases. The CDR3 runs 14 residues. The CDR3 region has the DNA TGTGCCAGCAGCCCCGGGACAGGGGGAGATACGCAGTATTTT. Its translation: CASSPGTGGDTQYF.

V and J are TRBV5-4 and TRBJ1-4, with a tentative D call TRBD1 (5 bases). CDR3 length: 16 residues. Trimming removed 4 bases at V and 0 bases at J, with 13 bases between. Germline V gene data show CDR1 as SGHNT and CDR2 as YYREEE (reference sequence). DNA for the CDR3: TGTGCCAGCAGCCAGGGCCCGTCCGCAACTAATGAAAAACTGTTTTTT. Translation gives CASSQGPSATNEKLFF.